The 16 T cell receptor beta chains given below trace back to one sample, sequenced in a study of blood T cell repertoires in COVID-19. Some clones are missing from TCRdb's copy, which holds only in-frame ones; the method was immunoSEQ multiplex PCR. The table has 200,000 to 250,000 clones, 84% seen once. Sequencing was performed on PBMCs or T cells enriched from blood (not recorded which). These receptors were obtained from a woman between 40 and 55 years old who had recovered from COVID-19.

The chain links TRBV6-5 to TRBJ2-7, with D possibly TRBD2 on 5 matching bases. The CDR3 loop spans 14 amino acids. Between the trimmed V and J ends, which lost 6 bases and 2 bases, there was a span of 14 bases. The germline V gene has CDR1 MNHEY and CDR2 SVGAGI. In DNA, the CDR3 is TGTGCCAGCAGCGAGGGTGGAGCAGCCTACGAGCAGTACTTC. Its protein is CASSEGGAAYEQYF.

This clone was seen once. The V and J genes are TRBV28 and TRBJ2-2; D remains unclear. V lost 6 bases, J lost 8 bases, and 10 bases lay in between. CDR3 length: 12 residues. In germline, CDR1 is MDHEN, CDR2 SYDVKM. Written as DNA, the CDR3 is TGTGCCAGCAGATTGCCCCTAGGGGAGCTGTTTTTT. Amino acid sequence: CASRLPLGELFF.

The chain links TRBV5-6 to TRBJ2-3; perhaps TRBD2 as D (6 bases). Germline CDR1 and CDR2: SGHDT and YYEEEE. The CDR3 has 14 residues. The germline V and J ends were trimmed by 6 bases and 5 bases, with 16 bases remaining between them. The CDR3, as DNA: TGTGCCAGCACCCTGGGACTCCGGGGAGATACGCAGTATTTT. It is translated as CASTLGLRGDTQYF.

The chain carries TRBV10-1 and TRBJ2-2; D is perhaps TRBD2 (6 bases). V was pared by 6 bases and J by 4 bases, with 12 bases between. The CDR3 is 14 residues long. Germline CDR1 reads WNHNN; CDR2 reads SYGVQD (reference sequence). The CDR3 nucleotides are TGCGCCAGCAGCACTGGACTATTCACCGGGGAGCTGTTTTTT. Its protein product is CASSTGLFTGELFF.

The chain combines TRBV28 with TRBJ2-3, with a possible D match to TRBD2 (6 bases). The ends were cut back, 5 bases at V and 5 bases at J, with 14 bases in the middle. The CDR3 spans 14 residues. CDR1 is MDHEN and CDR2 is SYDVKM in the germline V gene. The CDR3 sequence is CASSQDYTLDTQYF. In DNA, the CDR3 is TGTGCCAGCAGTCAGGACTATACCCTAGATACGCAGTATTTT.

This clone was observed a single time. The V call is TRBV4-2, the J call TRBJ1-1; D is undetermined. The V end was cut by 2 bases, the J end by 1 base, with 8 bases between. Per the germline V gene, CDR1 is LGHNA and CDR2 is YNFKEQ. The CDR3 extends over 14 amino acids. The CDR3 region has the DNA TGTGCCAGCAGCCAACTTGAGGGGAACACTGAAGCTTTCTTT. Amino acids: CASSQLEGNTEAFF.

The chain is built from TRBV28 and TRBJ2-1, with 8 bases that match TRBD2. This CDR3 spans 15 amino acids. Germline values: CDR1 MDHEN, CDR2 SYDVKM. V shed 6 bases, J shed 7 bases, and the junction held 11 bases outside the gene matches. In DNA form, the CDR3 reads TGTGCCAGCAGCCCCGGGAGGGCCGGGTGGAATGAGCAGTTCTTC. Protein: CASSPGRAGWNEQFF.

This sequence joins TRBV29-1 and TRBJ1-6, with 8 nucleotides matching TRBD1. CDR1 and CDR2 (germline): SQVTM, ANQGSEA. The CDR3 extends over 15 amino acids. The V gene end was trimmed by 2 bases and the J gene end by 5 bases; junction bases not matched to a gene: 5. In DNA, the CDR3 is TGCAGCGTTGAATTCGGACAGGGTGATAATTCACCCCTCCACTTT. It encodes CSVEFGQGDNSPLHF.

Comment on this clone: One junction end disagrees with the germline gene, perhaps due to a read error. The chain couples TRBV19 to TRBJ1-1, with 10 bases identical to TRBD1. The CDR3 consists of 16 residues. Germline V gene data show CDR1 as LNHDA and CDR2 as SQIVND (reference sequence). DNA for the CDR3: TGTGCCAGTAGGATAGGGACAGGGGATCTGAACACTGAAGCTTTCTTT. Translating gives CASRIGTGDLNTEAFF.

Details on this clone: A much larger clone lies a single base off, so this may be a read error. The V call is TRBV12-3 or TRBV12-4, the J call TRBJ1-5; D unclear. CDR3 length: 12 residues. With 6 bases removed from V and 0 bases from J, the gap between germline ends came to 3 bases. The CDR3 coding sequence is TGTGCCAGCAGGAGTAGCAATCAGCCCCAGCATTTT. Its translation: CASRSSNQPQHF.

The CDR3: CASSPRVKDEQFF. CDR3 DNA sequence: TGTGCCAGTAGCCCCAGGGTAAAGGATGAGCAGTTCTTC. The rearrangement links TRBV19 to TRBJ2-1, with a weak D call TRBD1 (5 bases). CDR1 LNHDA and CDR2 SQIVND come from the germline V gene (reference sequence). Between the trimmed V and J ends, which lost 6 bases and 8 bases, there was a span of 14 bases. This CDR3 region has 13 residues.

The CDR3 DNA reads TGCGCCAGTACGGATTTACAGACAGATACGCAGTATTTT. It translates to CASTDLQTDTQYF. V gene TRBV5-1 combines with J gene TRBJ2-3; no reliable D call. The CDR3 runs 13 residues. Per germline, CDR1 SGHRS and CDR2 YFSETQ. Trimming shortened V by 8 bases and J by 3 bases, and 13 bases separated the two germline ends.

V is TRBV5-4 and J is TRBJ1-2; 7 bases are a match to TRBD1. Germline trimming cut 7 bases from V and 7 bases from J; bases unmatched to any gene: 10. CDR1 SGHNT and CDR2 YYREEE come from the germline V gene (reference sequence). There are 13 residues in the CDR3. The CDR3 coding sequence is TGTGCCAGCGGAGCCGACAGGGCCTTTGGCTACACCTTC. It is translated as CASGADRAFGYTF. Combining the CDR3 with reference TRBV5-4 and TRBJ1-2 gives the whole variable domain ETGVTQSPTHLIKTRGQQVTLRCSSQSGHNTVSWYQQALGQGPQFIFQYYREEENGRGNFPPRFSGLQFPNYSSELNVNALELDDSALYLCASGADRAFGYTFGSGTRLTVV.

The chain couples TRBV14 to TRBJ1-2, with D tentatively TRBD1 (6 bases). Trimming shortened V by 4 bases and J by 3 bases, and 15 bases separated the two germline ends. Germline CDR1 reads SGHDN; CDR2 reads FVKESK. The CDR3 spans 15 residues. CDR3 in DNA: TGTGCCAGCAGCCTCCGACAGGATTGGTACTATGGCTACACCTTC. The encoded protein is CASSLRQDWYYGYTF.

J is TRBJ1-2 and V is TRBV7-2, with TRBD1 as a possible D gene (6 bases). This CDR3 is 13 amino acids long. Trimming shortened V by 5 bases and J by 5 bases, and 12 bases separated the two germline ends. Germline CDR1 SGHTA, CDR2 FQGNSA. The CDR3 sequence is CASSPDSTYGYTF. CDR3 DNA: TGTGCCAGCAGCCCGGACAGTACTTATGGCTACACCTTC.

The genes are TRBV5-4 and TRBJ2-7; the match to TRBD1 covers 9 bases. CDR3 length equals 13 residues. Germline-derived CDR1 and CDR2 are SGHNT and YYREEE (reference sequence). The trim removed 5 bases at V and 3 bases at J, leaving 3 bases unmatched. The CDR3 DNA follows: TGTGCCAGCAGGGTGACAGGGGGCTACGAGCAGTACTTC. Translating gives CASRVTGGYEQYF.